One and the same sample provided the 9 T cell receptor beta chains below, sequenced in a study of graft-versus-host responses after intestinal transplantation. Assay used: immunoSEQ multiplex PCR; TCRdb lists only in-frame clones, some missing. The sample has 33,000 or so clones, 90% to 95% seen once. The sample here was PBMCs, taken 16 days after intestinal transplant. The receptors originated from a human patient who received an intestinal transplant, so some T cells may come from the graft donor.

There are a few counts of this clone. This sequence joins TRBV9 and TRBJ2-1, with 11 bases identical to TRBD2. The length of the CDR3 is 16 residues. The J segment lost 7 bases and the V segment lost 0 bases, leaving 6 bases of the junction unmatched. CDR1 is SGDLS, CDR2 YYNGEE, per germline. The CDR3 is CASSVDLAGGGNEQFF. The DNA of the CDR3 is TGTGCCAGCAGCGTAGATTTAGCGGGAGGGGGGAATGAGCAGTTCTTC. Combining the CDR3 with reference TRBV9 and TRBJ2-1 gives the whole variable domain DSGVTQTPKHLITATGQRVTLRCSPRSGDLSVYWYQQSLDQGLQFLIQYYNGEERAKGNILERFSAQQFPDLHSELNLSSLELGDSALYFCASSVDLAGGGNEQFFGPGTRLTVL.

The chain uses TRBV29-1 and TRBJ1-2, with 9 bases that match TRBD1. The CDR3 extends over 13 amino acids. Germline V gene data show CDR1 as SQVTM and CDR2 as ANQGSEA. Germline trimming cut 6 bases from V and 6 bases from J; bases unmatched to any gene: 8. The CDR3 DNA reads as TGCAGCGTCACCAGGAGGGACAGGGATGGCTACACCTTC. The encoded protein is CSVTRRDRDGYTF. Full variable domain (rest looked up from reference TRBV29-1 and TRBJ1-2): SAVISQKPSRDICQRGTSLTIQCQVDSQVTMMFWYRQQPGQSLTLIATANQGSEATYESGFVIDKFPISRPNLTFSTLTVSNMSPEDSSIYLCSVTRRDRDGYTFGSGTRLTVV.

This clone was recorded once. The rearrangement joins TRBV28 to TRBJ2-7; D unresolved. CDR3 length equals 13 residues. V dropped 7 bases and J dropped 0 bases, with 10 bases sitting between them. The germline CDR1 and CDR2 sequences are MDHEN and SYDVKM. This chain's CDR3 is CASTSEISYEQYF. The CDR3 DNA is TGTGCCAGCACATCCGAGATCTCCTACGAGCAGTACTTC.

In this sample, this clone turned up once. Here the CDR3 DNA reads TGTGCCAGCAGTCTCGGACTGGACACAGATACGCAGTATTTT. This encodes CASSLGLDTDTQYF. This sequence joins TRBV27 and TRBJ2-3; D possibly corresponds to TRBD2 (5 bases). CDR1 is MNHEY, CDR2 SMNVEV, per germline (reference sequence). The CDR3 runs to 14 residues. V was clipped by 5 bases and J by 2 bases, with 11 bases between them.

A note on this clone: Sequence at one end of the junction differs from germline and may be a read error. J is TRBJ1-5 and V is TRBV15; D call uncertain. This CDR3 is built from 12 residues. Germline CDR1 reads LNHNV; CDR2 reads YYDKDF (reference sequence). The CDR3 DNA is TGTGCCACCAGCGGAGACAATCAGCCCCAGCATTTT. Translation: CATSGDNQPQHF.

This sequence joins TRBV6-5 and TRBJ1-1; D is perhaps TRBD1 (6 bases). Germline V gene sequence: CDR1 MNHEY, CDR2 SVGAGI. Trimming removed 5 bases at V and 1 base at J, with 11 bases between. The CDR3 runs 14 residues. CDR3 coding DNA: TGTGCCAGCAGTGAAGGAGGGGGGAACACTGAAGCTTTCTTT. Residues: CASSEGGGNTEAFF.

This chain links TRBV5-6 with TRBJ2-5; D not certain. The J call is in doubt because the DNA end fits TRBJ2-7 better. The germline V gene has CDR1 SGHDT and CDR2 YYEEEE. This CDR3 contains 12 residues. In nucleotides, the CDR3 is TGTGCCAGCAGCTTGTCCGCCTACGAGCAGTACTTC. This gives the protein CASSLSAYEQYF.

The CDR3 spells CASSLVGSSGEKLFF. CDR3 in DNA: TGCGCCAGCAGCTTGGTGGGCAGTTCGGGAGAAAAACTGTTTTTT. The rearrangement uses TRBV5-1 and TRBJ1-4; D call uncertain. The CDR3 loop spans 15 amino acids. Germline V CDR1 and CDR2: SGHRS, YFSETQ. The V end was cut by 0 bases, the J end by 8 bases, with 14 bases between.

The DNA of the CDR3 is TGTGCCAGCAGTGAGATTTACGGTGAGGGACGCGAGCAGTACTTC. Translated: CASSEIYGEGREQYF. The J gene is TRBJ2-7, the V gene TRBV6-1, with D possibly being TRBD1 or TRBD2 (5 bases each). Between the trimmed V and J ends, which lost 3 bases and 6 bases, there was a span of 18 bases. Germline V lookup: CDR1 MNHNS, CDR2 SASEGT. The CDR3 has 15 amino acids.